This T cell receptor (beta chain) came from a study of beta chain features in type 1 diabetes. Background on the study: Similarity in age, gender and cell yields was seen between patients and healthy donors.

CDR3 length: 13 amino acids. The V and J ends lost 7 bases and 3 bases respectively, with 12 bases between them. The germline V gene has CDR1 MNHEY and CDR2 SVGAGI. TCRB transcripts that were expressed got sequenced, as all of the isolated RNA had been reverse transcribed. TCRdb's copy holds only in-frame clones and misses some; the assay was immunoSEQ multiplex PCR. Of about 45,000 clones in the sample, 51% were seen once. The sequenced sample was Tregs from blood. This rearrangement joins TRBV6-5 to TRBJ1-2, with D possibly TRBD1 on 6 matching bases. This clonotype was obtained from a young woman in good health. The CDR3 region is CASKATGYYGYTF. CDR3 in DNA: TGTGCCAGCAAAGCAACAGGGTACTATGGCTACACCTTC.